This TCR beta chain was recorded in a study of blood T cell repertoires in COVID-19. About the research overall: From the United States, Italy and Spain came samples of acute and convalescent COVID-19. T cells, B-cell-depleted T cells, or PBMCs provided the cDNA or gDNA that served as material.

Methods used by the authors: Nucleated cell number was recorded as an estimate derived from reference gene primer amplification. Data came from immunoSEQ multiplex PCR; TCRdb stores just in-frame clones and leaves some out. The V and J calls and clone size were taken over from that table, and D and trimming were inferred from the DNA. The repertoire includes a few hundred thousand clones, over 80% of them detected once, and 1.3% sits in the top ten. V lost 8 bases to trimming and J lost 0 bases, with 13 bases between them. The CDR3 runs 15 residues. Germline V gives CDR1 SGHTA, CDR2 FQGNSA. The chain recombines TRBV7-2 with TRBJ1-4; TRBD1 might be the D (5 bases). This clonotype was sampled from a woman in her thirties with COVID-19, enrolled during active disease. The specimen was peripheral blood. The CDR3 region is CASQRDFSTNEKLFF. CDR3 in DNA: TGTGCCAGCCAACGGGACTTCTCAACTAATGAAAAACTGTTTTTT.